The 28 T cell receptor beta chains listed next were all sequenced from one sample in a study of Graves' ophthalmopathy and Graves' hyperthyroidism. The study amplified TCR beta CDR3 regions using RNA transcripts. HTBI primers were employed in first-round RT-PCR, then a second-round multiplex PCR followed. TCRdb used MiXCR to reprocess the multiplex PCR reads, holding one entry per CDR3 protein. Seen here are fewer than 350,000 distinct CDR3 sequences, 15% to 20% observed once, and the top ten hold more than 9%. Input material: peripheral blood. The receptors derive from an adult man with Graves' ophthalmopathy.

This rearrangement joins TRBV28 to TRBJ2-7, with 7 bases matching TRBD1. Germline V lookup: CDR1 MDHEN, CDR2 SYDVKM. There are 14 residues in the CDR3. With 4 bases clipped from V and 7 bases from J, the junction kept 10 bases outside the gene matches. The CDR3 reads CASSYRGEGAEQYF. Here the CDR3 DNA reads TGTGCCAGCAGTTACAGGGGTGAGGGTGCGGAGCAGTACTTC.

This clonotype was observed at least ten times. The chain combines TRBV12-3 or TRBV12-4 with TRBJ2-7; D unresolved. The V and J ends lost 6 bases and 4 bases respectively, with 16 bases between them. The length of the CDR3 is 14 residues. CDR3 in amino acids: CASRKGLGQYEQYF. The CDR3 nucleotides read TGTGCCAGCAGAAAAGGGCTCGGGCAGTACGAGCAGTACTTC.

This sequence joins TRBV15 and TRBJ2-2, with D uncertain. The V and J ends lost 0 bases and 6 bases respectively, with 5 bases between them. Germline V gene lookup returns CDR1 LNHNV and CDR2 YYDKDF (reference sequence). CDR3 length: 13 amino acids. CDR3 DNA: TGTGCCACCAGCAGAGACGACCCCGGGGAGCTGTTTTTT. It is translated as CATSRDDPGELFF.

This clonotype was detected only a few times. The rearrangement uses TRBV14 and TRBJ2-7; 14 nucleotides agree with TRBD2. Germline CDR1 and CDR2: SGHDN and FVKESK. The CDR3 loop spans 16 amino acids. The V gene end was trimmed by 4 bases and the J gene end by 5 bases; junction bases not matched to a gene: 7. This CDR3 is CASSPPGLAGANEQYF. The CDR3 coding sequence is TGTGCCAGCAGCCCACCGGGACTAGCGGGAGCCAACGAGCAGTACTTC.

This clonotype was recorded at least ten times. V gene TRBV2 combines with J gene TRBJ2-5; 14 bases map to TRBD2. V lost 4 bases, J lost 1 base, and 5 bases stayed unmatched. Germline V gene lookup returns CDR1 SNHLY and CDR2 FYNNEI. The CDR3 is 17 amino acids. The DNA of the CDR3 is TGTGCCAGCAGTGTGGGACTAGCGGGAGTTCCCCAAGAGACCCAGTACTTC. Translating gives CASSVGLAGVPQETQYF.

This clonotype appeared many times. The V and J genes are TRBV5-1 and TRBJ2-7; TRBD2 aligns across 11 bases. Germline-derived CDR1 and CDR2 are SGHRS and YFSETQ. CDR3 size: 15 residues. V was clipped by 4 bases and J by 5 bases; unmatched bases: 8. The CDR3 nucleotides read TGCGCCAGCAGCAGCACTAGCGGGAGTTTCAACGAGCAGTACTTC. This translates into CASSSTSGSFNEQYF.

The chain is built from TRBV6-5 and TRBJ1-1; TRBD1 matches 8 bases. The V and J ends lost 4 bases and 10 bases, in that order; junction bases with no gene match: 5. This CDR3 is 12 amino acids long. The V gene's germline CDR1 is MNHEY and CDR2 SVGAGI. The CDR3 coding sequence is TGTGCCAGCAGTTGGGTCAGGGGGCCAGCTTTCTTT. It encodes CASSWVRGPAFF.

This clonotype was recorded at least ten times. The rearrangement uses TRBV5-1 and TRBJ1-2; 8 bases map to TRBD1. Germline loops: CDR1 SGHRS, CDR2 YFSETQ. The CDR3 has 18 residues. V lost 1 base to trimming and J lost 6 bases; unmatched junction nucleotides: 17. Here the CDR3 DNA reads TGCGCCAGCAGCTTGTCCGGGACAGGTGACGGAATGGGACATGGCTACACCTTC. Its protein is CASSLSGTGDGMGHGYTF.

This clonotype was seen many times. CDR3 sequence reads: CASSRIGLASGNTIYF. The CDR3 DNA follows: TGTGCCAGCAGTAGAATTGGGCTCGCCTCTGGAAACACCATATATTTT. V gene TRBV11-2 combines with J gene TRBJ1-3; D is unresolved. This CDR3 spans 16 amino acids. V gave up 6 bases and J gave up 0 bases, with 15 bases separating them. The germline V gene has CDR1 SGHAT and CDR2 FQNNGV.

This clonotype was observed at least ten times. This chain connects TRBV10-3 to TRBJ1-1; no reliable D call. The CDR3 totals 16 residues. The germline CDR1 and CDR2 sequences are ENHRY and SYGVKD. The V and J ends lost 2 bases and 1 base respectively, with 14 bases between them. This CDR3 reads CAISERTPRRNTEAFF. The CDR3, as DNA: TGTGCCATCAGTGAGCGTACCCCGAGGAGGAACACTGAAGCTTTCTTT.

This chain uses TRBV28 with TRBJ2-7; TRBD2 is a possible D gene (6 bases). Trimming took off 4 bases at V and 2 bases at J, with 9 bases between the two ends. CDR3 length equals 13 residues. Germline V gene data show CDR1 as MDHEN and CDR2 as SYDVKM. CDR3 sequence: CASSSPGAYEQYF. The CDR3 coding sequence is TGTGCCAGCAGTTCCCCGGGAGCCTACGAGCAGTACTTC.

This clonotype was recorded a few times. The chain is built from TRBV6-1 and TRBJ2-7; 8 bases line up with TRBD1. This CDR3 has 16 residues. CDR1 MNHNS and CDR2 SASEGT come from the germline V gene. V shed 6 bases, J shed 3 bases, and the junction held 13 bases outside the gene matches. CDR3 amino acids: CASSNYGTGNYYEQYF. The DNA of the CDR3 is TGTGCCAGCAGCAACTACGGGACAGGCAACTACTACGAGCAGTACTTC.

This clonotype was detected many times. This chain uses TRBV27 with TRBJ2-6, with no clear D. The CDR3 consists of 15 residues. Germline V CDR1 and CDR2: MNHEY, SMNVEV (reference sequence). The V gene lost 6 bases and the J gene lost 0 bases, with 9 bases spanning the gap. CDR3 protein: CASRGISSGANVLTF. DNA of the CDR3: TGTGCCAGCAGGGGTATCAGCTCTGGGGCCAACGTCCTGACTTTC. Drawing the rest from reference TRBV27 and TRBJ2-6, the complete variable domain is EAQVTQNPRYLITVTGKKLTVTCSQNMNHEYMSWYRQDPGLGLRQIYYSMNVEVTDKGDVPEGYKVSRKEKRNFPLILESPSPNQTSLYFCASRGISSGANVLTFGAGSRLTVL.

This clonotype was detected ten times or more. The chain combines TRBV4-1 with TRBJ2-7; TRBD2 matches 8 bases. The CDR3 has 16 residues. CDR1 and CDR2 from the germline V gene are MGHRA and YSYEKL. The ends lost 0 bases at V and 3 bases at J; junction bases unmatched: 7. CDR3 in amino acids: CASSQDTSGSLYEQYF. The CDR3 DNA is TGCGCCAGCAGCCAAGATACCAGCGGGAGTCTCTACGAGCAGTACTTC.

This clonotype was seen ten or more times. The chain is built from TRBV24-1 and TRBJ2-5, with 8 bases that match TRBD1. This CDR3 is built from 14 residues. The trim removed 3 bases at V and 4 bases at J, leaving 3 bases unmatched. Germline-derived CDR1 and CDR2 are KGHDR and SFDVKD. This CDR3 reads CATSDPGGRETQYF. CDR3 coding DNA: TGTGCCACCAGTGATCCAGGGGGCAGAGAGACCCAGTACTTC.

This clonotype was seen at least ten times. The rearrangement links TRBV7-9 to TRBJ1-5; D is possibly TRBD1 (6 bases). Trimming stripped 5 bases from V and 4 bases from J, with 12 bases between. This CDR3 is 14 amino acids long. Germline V lookup: CDR1 SEHNR, CDR2 FQNEAQ (reference sequence). This CDR3 reads CASSPGTTNQPQHF. The CDR3 DNA reads as TGTGCCAGCAGCCCCGGGACAACGAATCAGCCCCAGCATTTT.

This clonotype was found many times. The genes are TRBV5-1 and TRBJ1-6; D gene ambiguous. Deletions cut 5 bases from V and 5 bases from J, with 11 bases between. The CDR3 totals 14 residues. Germline V gene lookup returns CDR1 SGHRS and CDR2 YFSETQ. CDR3: CASSLGLDNSPLHF. The CDR3 nucleotides read TGCGCCAGCAGTTTAGGTTTGGATAATTCACCCCTCCACTTT.

There are many counts of this clonotype. The chain combines TRBV29-1 with TRBJ2-7; D gene ambiguous. The CDR3 is made up of 13 amino acids. V shed 5 bases and J shed 2 bases, with 13 bases lying between them. Germline V CDR1 and CDR2: SQVTM, ANQGSEA. The CDR3 DNA reads as TGCAGCGTTAGCCCCCCCTCAACCTACGAGCAGTACTTC. It specifies CSVSPPSTYEQYF.

This clonotype was counted ten times or more. The gene calls are TRBV6-2 or TRBV6-3 and TRBJ1-1, with 9 bases that match TRBD1. The germline V gene encodes CDR1 MNHEY and CDR2 SVGEGT. The V segment lost 6 bases and the J segment 3 bases; nucleotides outside the gene matches: 5. CDR3 length: 14 residues. The CDR3 nucleotides are TGTGCCAGCAGGGAAAACAGGGGGCACACTGAAGCTTTCTTT. Translating it yields CASRENRGHTEAFF.

This clonotype occurred many times. The J gene is TRBJ1-1, the V gene TRBV7-9; the D is unclear. The CDR3 is made up of 14 amino acids. V was clipped by 4 bases and J by 1 base, with 10 bases between them. Germline CDR1 reads SEHNR; CDR2 reads FQNEAQ (reference sequence). CDR3 residues: CASSSAPPNTEAFF. CDR3 coding DNA: TGTGCCAGCAGCTCCGCTCCACCGAACACTGAAGCTTTCTTT.

This clonotype was observed many times. J is TRBJ1-5 and V is TRBV2; TRBD1 is a possible D gene (6 bases). This CDR3 has 13 amino acids. CDR1 and CDR2 (germline): SNHLY, FYNNEI. With 6 bases removed from V and 5 bases from J, the gap between germline ends came to 11 bases. CDR3 protein: CASRLQGDQPQHF. The CDR3 DNA is TGTGCCAGCAGACTACAGGGTGATCAGCCCCAGCATTTT.

This clonotype showed up many times. The rearrangement uses TRBV11-2 and TRBJ2-5, with a tentative D call TRBD2 (5 bases). Germline loops: CDR1 SGHAT, CDR2 FQNNGV. CDR3 length: 19 amino acids. V was trimmed by 5 bases and J by 0 bases, leaving 25 bases between them. CDR3 bases: TGTGCCAGCAGCCTAAACCGTCCCGGACGGAGGTCGTACCAAGAGACCCAGTACTTC. Translation gives CASSLNRPGRRSYQETQYF.

This clonotype was counted many times. This sequence joins TRBV5-1 and TRBJ2-7; TRBD1 matches at 9 bases. In germline, CDR1 is SGHRS, CDR2 YFSETQ. J gave up 3 bases and V 4 bases, and 8 bases lay outside the gene matches. The CDR3 extends over 15 amino acids. CDR3: CASSPSGQGIYEQYF. The DNA for the CDR3 is TGCGCCAGCAGCCCGAGCGGACAGGGGATCTACGAGCAGTACTTC. Supplemented by reference TRBV5-1 and TRBJ2-7, the full variable domain reads KAGVTQTPRYLIKTRGQQVTLSCSPISGHRSVSWYQQTPGQGLQFLFEYFSETQRNKGNFPGRFSGRQFSNSRSEMNVSTLELGDSALYLCASSPSGQGIYEQYFGPGTRLTVT.

This clonotype appeared many times. The chain carries TRBV20-1 and TRBJ2-7; D ambiguous. CDR1 and CDR2 from the germline V gene are DFQATT and SNEGSKA (reference sequence). This CDR3 comprises 12 residues. V lost 3 bases and J lost 4, with 10 bases in between. Written as DNA, the CDR3 is TGCAGTGCTAGTGAGAGGTTATACGAGCAGTACTTC. It specifies CSASERLYEQYF.

This clonotype was found many times. This sequence joins TRBV7-2 and TRBJ2-1; D unresolved. Per the germline V gene, CDR1 is SGHTA and CDR2 is FQGNSA. The CDR3 totals 15 residues. V was cut by 5 bases and J by 5 bases, with 16 bases left in between. Here the CDR3 reads CASSDSYSPNNEQFF. In nucleotides, the CDR3 is TGTGCCAGCAGCGATTCTTACTCCCCTAACAATGAGCAGTTCTTC.

The table lists this clonotype with a few counts. The rearrangement joins TRBV18 to TRBJ2-7; the match to TRBD2 covers 11 bases. This CDR3 has 17 residues. The germline V gene encodes CDR1 KGHSH and CDR2 LQKENI. Trimming removed 1 base from V and 2 bases from J; junction bases left unmatched: 7. CDR3 bases: TGTGCCAGCTCACCACTCGCACTAGCGGGGGATACCTACGAGCAGTACTTC. Its protein is CASSPLALAGDTYEQYF.

Many counts were recorded for this clonotype. The rearrangement uses TRBV6-5 and TRBJ1-2; D may be TRBD1 (5 bases). In germline, CDR1 is MNHEY, CDR2 SVGAGI. Trimming pared 5 bases from V and 7 bases from J, leaving 20 bases between. This CDR3 is built from 15 residues. The CDR3 DNA sequence: TGTGCCAGCAGTAGCCGGGACGCCCTGCATTTTGGCTACACCTTC. It codes for CASSSRDALHFGYTF.

This clonotype was observed many times. V is TRBV5-1 and J is TRBJ2-5; TRBD2 might be the D (5 bases). Germline CDR1 is SGHRS and CDR2 is YFSETQ. The length of the CDR3 is 14 residues. With 4 bases removed from V and 5 bases from J, the gap between germline ends came to 15 bases. CDR3: CASSRTPIRETQYF. CDR3 DNA sequence: TGCGCCAGCAGCCGGACTCCCATCCGCGAGACCCAGTACTTC.